These 9 T cell receptor beta chains share one sample of origin, sequenced in a study of shared clonotypes between healthy human individuals. Assay used: immunoSEQ multiplex PCR; TCRdb lists only in-frame clones, some missing. This table has about 700,000 clones, about 90% appearing once. Only CD45RO-negative cells positively selected for CCR7 counted as naive CD8 cells, so terminally differentiated effector memory CD45RA+ cells were excluded. The source material was naive CD8+ T cells sorted from blood. The source of these receptors is a man younger than 45 in good health.

This chain uses TRBV29-1 with TRBJ2-1; 11 nucleotides line up with TRBD2. V shed 7 bases and J 2 bases; nucleotides not matched to a gene: 10. Germline V gives CDR1 SQVTM, CDR2 ANQGSEA. The CDR3 has 16 residues. The CDR3 here is CSAEGTSGVPYNEQFF. CDR3 DNA sequence: TGCAGCGCAGAGGGGACTAGCGGTGTACCCTACAATGAGCAGTTCTTC.

Worth noting for this clone: An end of the junction does not agree with germline; a read error may underlie this. The chain uses TRBV5-3 and TRBJ2-7; D not resolved. TRBV5-3 is an ORF, with its function uncertain. The CDR3 has 13 residues. The chain's CDR3 is CASSSTGRRGQYF. The CDR3 bases are TGTGCCAGCAGCTCGACCGGGCGTCGCGGGCAGTACTTC.

The chain joins TRBV10-3 to TRBJ2-1, with D unresolved. From germline, CDR1 is ENHRY and CDR2 SYGVKD. This CDR3 has 15 amino acids. With 0 bases removed from V and 0 bases from J, the gap between germline ends came to 6 bases. CDR3 sequence (DNA): TGTGCCATCAGTGAGTCGTGGAGCTCCTACAATGAGCAGTTCTTC. Its protein product is CAISESWSSYNEQFF.

The rearrangement links TRBV29-1 to TRBJ2-5; D is perhaps TRBD2 (5 bases). CDR1 is SQVTM and CDR2 is ANQGSEA in the germline V gene. The CDR3 is made up of 10 amino acids. This CDR3 reads CSGQRETQYF. CDR3 coding DNA: TGCAGTGGTCAGCGGGAGACCCAGTACTTC. The variable domain in full, completed from reference TRBV29-1 and TRBJ2-5, reads SAVISQKPSRDICQRGTSLTIQCQVDSQVTMMFWYRQQPGQSLTLIATANQGSEATYESGFVIDKFPISRPNLTFSTLTVSNMSPEDSSIYLCSGQRETQYFGPGTRLLVL.

The rearrangement joins TRBV11-2 to TRBJ2-1; D uncertain. This CDR3 region has 15 residues. The germline gives CDR1 SGHAT, CDR2 FQNNGV. The V end was cut by 1 base, the J end by 0 bases, with 7 bases between. Written as DNA, the CDR3 is TGTGCCAGCAGCTTAGTCGAAAGCTCCTACAATGAGCAGTTCTTC. Its protein product is CASSLVESSYNEQFF.

The chain joins TRBV27 to TRBJ2-7, with D perhaps TRBD1 or TRBD2 (5 bases each). V was cut by 5 bases and J by 3 bases, with 17 bases left in between. This CDR3 is 15 amino acids long. The germline gives CDR1 MNHEY, CDR2 SMNVEV (reference sequence). CDR3 in DNA: TGTGCCAGCAGTATCCAAGGGACCGTGTTCTACGAGCAGTACTTC. Protein: CASSIQGTVFYEQYF.

The chain employs TRBV7-9 and TRBJ2-2; the match to TRBD2 covers 10 bases. The germline gives CDR1 SEHNR, CDR2 FQNEAQ (reference sequence). CDR3 length equals 15 residues. With V trimmed by 4 bases and J by 8 bases, 7 bases remained unmatched. CDR3 residues: CASSSPSGSGGELFF. The CDR3 DNA reads as TGTGCCAGCAGCTCCCCTAGCGGGAGTGGTGGGGAGCTGTTTTTT.

The chain employs TRBV5-8 and TRBJ2-1; D may be TRBD2 (6 bases). V dropped 0 bases and J dropped 4 bases, with 8 bases sitting between them. This CDR3 spans 14 amino acids. Germline loops: CDR1 SGHTS, CDR2 YDEGEE. The CDR3 is CASSLAGEYNEQFF. As DNA, the CDR3 is TGTGCCAGCAGCTTGGCGGGGGAGTACAATGAGCAGTTCTTC.

This sequence joins TRBV7-9 and TRBJ1-5, with TRBD1 identical over 8 bases. J gave up 7 bases and V 5 bases, and 7 bases lay outside the gene matches. Germline CDR1 and CDR2: SEHNR and FQNEAQ (reference sequence). This CDR3 has 14 residues. The CDR3 nucleotides are TGTGCCAGCAGCCGACAGGGGAGAGAGCAGCCCCAGCATTTT. Its translation: CASSRQGREQPQHF.